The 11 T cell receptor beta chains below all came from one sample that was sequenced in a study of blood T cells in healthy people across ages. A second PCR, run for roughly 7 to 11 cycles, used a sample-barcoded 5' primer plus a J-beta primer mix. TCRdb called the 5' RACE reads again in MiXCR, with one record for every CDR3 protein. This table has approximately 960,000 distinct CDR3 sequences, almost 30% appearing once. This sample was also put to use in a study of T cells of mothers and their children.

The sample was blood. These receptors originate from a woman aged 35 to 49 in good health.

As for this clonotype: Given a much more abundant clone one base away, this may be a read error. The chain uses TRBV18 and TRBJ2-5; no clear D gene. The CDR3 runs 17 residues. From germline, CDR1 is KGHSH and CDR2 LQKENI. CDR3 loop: CASSPSIGSGFQKTQYF. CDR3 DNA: TGTGCCAGCTCACCATCTATCGGGTCAGGATTCCAAAAGACCCAGTACTTC.

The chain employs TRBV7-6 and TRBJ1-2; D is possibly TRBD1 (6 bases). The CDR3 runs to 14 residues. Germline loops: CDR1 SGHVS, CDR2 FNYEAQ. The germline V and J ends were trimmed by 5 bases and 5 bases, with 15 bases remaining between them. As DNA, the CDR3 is TGTGCCAGCAGCCCGGGGACAAAGTCTTATGGCTACACCTTC. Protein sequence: CASSPGTKSYGYTF.

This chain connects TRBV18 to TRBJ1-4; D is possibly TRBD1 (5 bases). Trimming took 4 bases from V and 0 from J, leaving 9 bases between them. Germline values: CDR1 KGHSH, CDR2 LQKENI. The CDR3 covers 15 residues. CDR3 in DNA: TGTGCCAGCTCACGCCCGACAGCAACTAATGAAAAACTGTTTTTT. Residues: CASSRPTATNEKLFF.

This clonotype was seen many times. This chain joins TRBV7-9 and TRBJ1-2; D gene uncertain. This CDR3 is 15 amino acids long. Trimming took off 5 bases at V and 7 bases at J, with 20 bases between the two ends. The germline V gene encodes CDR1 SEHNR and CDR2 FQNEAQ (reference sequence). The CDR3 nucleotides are TGTGCCAGCAGCCCCTCAAGCTCGGGATTGGGTGGCTACACCTTC. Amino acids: CASSPSSSGLGGYTF.

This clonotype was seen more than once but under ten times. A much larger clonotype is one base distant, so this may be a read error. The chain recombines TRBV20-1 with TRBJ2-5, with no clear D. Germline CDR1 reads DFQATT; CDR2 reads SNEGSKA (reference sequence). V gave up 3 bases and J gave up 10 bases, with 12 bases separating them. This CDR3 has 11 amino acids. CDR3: CSASQNLVQYF. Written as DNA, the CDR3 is TGCAGTGCTAGCCAAAATTTAGTCCAGTACTTC.

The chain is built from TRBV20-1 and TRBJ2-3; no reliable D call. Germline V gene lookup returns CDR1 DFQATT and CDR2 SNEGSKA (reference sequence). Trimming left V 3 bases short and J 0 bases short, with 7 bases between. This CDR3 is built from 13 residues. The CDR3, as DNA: TGCAGTGCTAGGGCAGATAGCACAGATACGCAGTATTTT. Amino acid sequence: CSARADSTDTQYF.

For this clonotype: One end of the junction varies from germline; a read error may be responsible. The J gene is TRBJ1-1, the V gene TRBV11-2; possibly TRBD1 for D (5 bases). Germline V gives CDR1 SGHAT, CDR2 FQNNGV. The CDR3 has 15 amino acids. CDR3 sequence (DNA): TGTGCCAGCGGCTTAGTTGGGACTGCGAACACTGAAGCTTTCTTT. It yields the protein CASGLVGTANTEAFF.

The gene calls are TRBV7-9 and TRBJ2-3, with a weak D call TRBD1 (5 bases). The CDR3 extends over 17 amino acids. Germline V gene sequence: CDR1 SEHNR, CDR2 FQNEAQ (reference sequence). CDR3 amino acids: CVGSPGGAEYHTDTQYF. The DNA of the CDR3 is TGTGTCGGCAGCCCAGGTGGGGCGGAATACCACACAGATACGCAGTATTTT.

This chain's CDR3 is CASGGTEDYNEQFF. In DNA form, the CDR3 reads TGTGCCAGCGGAGGGACAGAGGACTACAATGAGCAGTTCTTC. V usage is TRBV6-1 and J usage is TRBJ2-1; weak D call: TRBD1 (7 bases). Trimming left V 8 bases short and J 3 bases short, with 14 bases between. CDR3 length: 14 amino acids. CDR1 and CDR2 from the germline V gene are MNHNS and SASEGT.

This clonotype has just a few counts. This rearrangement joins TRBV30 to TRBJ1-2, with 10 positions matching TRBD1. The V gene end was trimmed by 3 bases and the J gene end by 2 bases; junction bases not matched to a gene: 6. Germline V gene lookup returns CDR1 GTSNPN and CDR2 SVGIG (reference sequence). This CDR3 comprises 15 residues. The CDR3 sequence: CAWRPAGQGNYGYTF. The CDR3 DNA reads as TGTGCCTGGAGGCCAGCGGGACAGGGGAACTATGGCTACACCTTC.

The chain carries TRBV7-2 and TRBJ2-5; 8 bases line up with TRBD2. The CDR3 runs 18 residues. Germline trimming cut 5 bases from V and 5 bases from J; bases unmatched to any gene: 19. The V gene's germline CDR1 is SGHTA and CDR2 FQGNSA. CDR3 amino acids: CASSNIVFISGGQETQYF. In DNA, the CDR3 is TGTGCCAGCAGCAACATAGTATTTATTTCGGGGGGGCAGGAGACCCAGTACTTC.